These 21 T cell receptor beta chains came from one sample sequenced in a study of persistence of HIV-infected CD4 T cells. Cells were stimulated nonspecifically with anti-CD3/anti-CD28 magnetic beads. CD4+ T cells upregulating both CD40 ligand and CD69 were sorted as responding cells. Their antigens remain unidentified. This was the immunoSEQ version 4 assay in survey mode. Profiling relied on immunoSEQ multiplex PCR, and the TCRdb table lists in-frame clones only, not all of them. The table has approximately 45,000 clones, 88% seen once. The specimen comprised CD4+ T cells sorted from PBMCs after roughly 18-hour stimulation, sampled from a patient who received antiretroviral therapy. The receptors derive from an adult woman with HIV who was CMV-seropositive.

The rearrangement links TRBV5-5 to TRBJ1-5; no firm D call. This CDR3 has 15 amino acids. CDR1 and CDR2 (germline): SGHKS, YYEKEE (reference sequence). Deletions cut 0 bases from V and 2 bases from J, with 9 bases between. CDR3 sequence (DNA): TGTGCCAGCAGCTTGGAAATCGGGGGCAATCAGCCCCAGCATTTT. Residues: CASSLEIGGNQPQHF.

For this clone: One end of the junction does not line up with germline, which may come from a read error. Other DNA sequences in this sample translate to the same CDR3. The chain recombines TRBV18 with TRBJ2-2; maybe TRBD2 (5 bases). Germline V gene data show CDR1 as KGHSH and CDR2 as LQKENI. This CDR3 comprises 15 residues. CDR3 DNA sequence: TGTGCCAGCTCACCACTCCAGGCTGAAACCGGGGAGCTGTTCTTT. It specifies CASSPLQAETGELFF.

This chain connects TRBV9 to TRBJ1-3, with D maybe TRBD1 (6 bases). Germline V gene lookup returns CDR1 SGDLS and CDR2 YYNGEE. V was pared by 8 bases and J by 0 bases, with 15 bases between. This CDR3 spans 15 amino acids. This chain's CDR3 is CARDTDRPSGNTIYF. CDR3 in DNA: TGTGCCAGAGATACTGACAGGCCCTCTGGAAACACCATATATTTT. The full variable domain, with the rest looked up from reference TRBV9 and TRBJ1-3, is DSGVTQTPKHLITATGQRVTLRCSPRSGDLSVYWYQQSLDQGLQFLIQYYNGEERAKGNILERFSAQQFPDLHSELNLSSLELGDSALYFCARDTDRPSGNTIYFGEGSWLTVV.

The chain couples TRBV5-1 to TRBJ2-1; D tentatively reads TRBD1 or TRBD2 (5 bases each). Trimming took 4 bases from V and 3 from J, leaving 14 bases between them. CDR3 size: 15 residues. The germline V gene encodes CDR1 SGHRS and CDR2 YFSETQ. CDR3 protein: CASSRGPEIYNEQFF. The CDR3 DNA reads TGCGCCAGCAGCAGGGGACCGGAAATCTACAATGAGCAGTTCTTC.

V usage is TRBV6-5 and J usage is TRBJ1-1; perhaps TRBD1 as D (5 bases). Germline CDR1 MNHEY, CDR2 SVGAGI. CDR3 size: 14 residues. V was shortened by 6 bases and J by 4 bases, with 15 bases between the two germline ends. CDR3: CASSTGGRATEAFF. The CDR3 nucleotides read TGTGCCAGCAGCACCGGGGGGAGGGCCACTGAAGCTTTCTTT.

The J gene is TRBJ2-3, the V gene TRBV30, with D perhaps TRBD1 (5 bases). Germline lookup yields CDR1 GTSNPN and CDR2 SVGIG (reference sequence). V was shortened by 0 bases and J by 8 bases, with 12 bases between the two germline ends. This CDR3 has 13 residues. This CDR3 is CAWSVQVTITQYF. The CDR3 DNA is TGTGCCTGGAGTGTACAGGTGACAATTACGCAGTATTTT. Filled out from reference TRBV30 and TRBJ2-3, the complete variable domain reads SQTIHQWPATLVQPVGSPLSLECTVEGTSNPNLYWYRQAAGRGLQLLFYSVGIGQISSEVPQNLSASRPQDRQFILSSKKLLLSDSGFYLCAWSVQVTITQYFGPGTRLTVL.

This chain links TRBV6-5 with TRBJ1-3, with D perhaps matching TRBD1 (5 bases). CDR3 length equals 14 residues. Germline CDR1 reads MNHEY; CDR2 reads SVGAGI. V lost 2 bases and J lost 4, with 9 bases in between. CDR3 residues: CASSYRGDGNTIYF. CDR3 nucleotide sequence: TGTGCCAGCAGTTACAGAGGGGACGGAAACACCATATATTTT.

The genes are TRBV5-4 and TRBJ2-5; perhaps TRBD2 as D (6 bases). Germline CDR1 SGHNT, CDR2 YYREEE (reference sequence). Trimming took 0 bases from V and 5 from J, leaving 17 bases between them. The CDR3 runs to 16 residues. CDR3 nucleotides: TGTGCCAGCAGCTTGGAACTAGCTCCAGGGCGGGAGACCCAGTACTTC. It translates to CASSLELAPGRETQYF.

The V call is TRBV9, the J call TRBJ2-1; no clear D gene. The CDR3 is made up of 15 amino acids. V was clipped by 0 bases and J by 7 bases, with 14 bases between them. The germline V gene encodes CDR1 SGDLS and CDR2 YYNGEE. For the CDR3, the DNA is TGTGCCAGCAGCGTAGGGGGTGGGGTAGCTAATGAGCAGTTCTTC. Its translation: CASSVGGGVANEQFF.

The chain carries TRBV5-1 and TRBJ1-6, with 9 bases fitting TRBD1. CDR3 length: 16 amino acids. The V and J ends lost 4 bases and 9 bases, in that order; junction bases with no gene match: 11. Germline V gene lookup returns CDR1 SGHRS and CDR2 YFSETQ. CDR3 in amino acids: CASSGTGGEMVSPLHF. In nucleotides, the CDR3 is TGCGCCAGCAGCGGAACAGGGGGCGAGATGGTTTCACCCCTCCACTTT.

V is TRBV30 and J is TRBJ2-7; D is perhaps TRBD2 (5 bases). The CDR3 runs 14 residues. CDR1 GTSNPN and CDR2 SVGIG come from the germline V gene (reference sequence). The ends were cut back, 8 bases at V and 0 bases at J, with 17 bases in the middle. CDR3 nucleotides: TGTGCCCAGGCGAGAGGGATGGGCTCCTACGAGCAGTACTTC. Amino acids: CAQARGMGSYEQYF.

The J gene is TRBJ1-1, the V gene TRBV18; D is undetermined. The CDR3 runs 17 residues. Germline V gives CDR1 KGHSH, CDR2 LQKENI. V shed 1 base and J shed 0 bases, with 15 bases lying between them. The CDR3 is CASSPLSSAPMNTEAFF. The CDR3, as DNA: TGTGCCAGCTCACCACTTTCTTCGGCGCCCATGAACACTGAAGCTTTCTTT.

This clone was recorded once. The J gene is TRBJ2-2, the V gene TRBV30; D is unclear. Trimming removed 8 bases from V and 0 bases from J, with 16 bases in between. The CDR3 has 15 residues. Germline assignment: CDR1 GTSNPN and CDR2 SVGIG (reference sequence). The CDR3 here is CAQTGPSSNTGELFF. The CDR3 nucleotides are TGTGCCCAAACCGGCCCGTCCTCGAACACCGGGGAGCTGTTTTTT.

Here the CDR3 DNA reads TGTGCCAGCAGCTCCGCAGGAGCGAACACTGAAGCTTTCTTT. Protein product: CASSSAGANTEAFF. The V and J genes are TRBV6-6 and TRBJ1-1; no firm D call. The germline gives CDR1 MNHNY, CDR2 SVGAGI (reference sequence). This CDR3 is built from 14 residues. Trimming shortened V by 6 bases and J by 1 base, and 12 bases separated the two germline ends.

The V and J genes are TRBV6-5 and TRBJ1-4; 7 bases are a match to TRBD1. With V trimmed by 4 bases and J by 7 bases, 12 bases remained unmatched. The germline gives CDR1 MNHEY, CDR2 SVGAGI. The CDR3 loop spans 16 amino acids. The CDR3 DNA follows: TGTGCCAGCAGTTCCCTAGGGGGCATGATGAGTGAAAAACTGTTTTTT. Its protein is CASSSLGGMMSEKLFF.

The chain combines TRBV28 with TRBJ1-1; D not resolved. CDR1 and CDR2 (germline): MDHEN, SYDVKM. The CDR3 is made up of 12 amino acids. The V gene lost 8 bases and the J gene lost 3 bases, with 10 bases spanning the gap. In nucleotides, the CDR3 is TGTGCCAGCTTCGACGGCGACACTGAAGCTTTCTTT. This codes for CASFDGDTEAFF.

This clone was seen only once. The chain combines TRBV7-9 with TRBJ1-6; D gene uncertain. V lost 5 bases to trimming and J lost 7 bases, with 6 bases between them. The CDR3 spans 12 residues. The V gene's germline CDR1 is SEHNR and CDR2 FQNEAQ (reference sequence). The CDR3 region has the DNA TGTGCCAGCAGCCCGATAAATTCACCCCTCCACTTT. This codes for CASSPINSPLHF.

The J gene is TRBJ1-2, the V gene TRBV7-6; 11 bases are a match to TRBD1. The ends lost 5 bases at V and 1 base at J; junction bases unmatched: 9. The germline V gene has CDR1 SGHVS and CDR2 FNYEAQ. There are 17 residues in the CDR3. CDR3 loop: CASSPFRGQGGNYGYTF. CDR3 nucleotide sequence: TGTGCCAGCAGCCCCTTTAGGGGACAGGGGGGTAACTATGGCTACACCTTC.

The chain couples TRBV10-1 to TRBJ2-2; D may be TRBD2 (5 bases). The CDR3 contains 15 residues. Per germline, CDR1 WNHNN and CDR2 SYGVQD (reference sequence). The V gene lost 5 bases and the J gene lost 8 bases, with 18 bases spanning the gap. The CDR3 loop reads CASSRNSLPGGELFF. The CDR3 DNA reads as TGCGCCAGCAGTAGGAACTCACTCCCGGGGGGGGAGCTGTTTTTT.

The chain recombines TRBV6-5 with TRBJ1-1; D not certain. Trimming removed 5 bases at V and 1 base at J, with 11 bases between. The CDR3 runs to 14 residues. Germline loops: CDR1 MNHEY, CDR2 SVGAGI. The CDR3 is CASSKTEANTEAFF. For the CDR3, the DNA is TGTGCCAGCAGTAAGACGGAGGCGAACACTGAAGCTTTCTTT.

The V gene is TRBV6-1, the J gene TRBJ1-6; 9 bases align to TRBD1. The CDR3 runs 19 residues. Trimming removed 2 bases from V and 7 bases from J; junction bases left unmatched: 15. CDR1 MNHNS and CDR2 SASEGT come from the germline V gene. This chain's CDR3 is CASSELGVGTGTWNSPLHF. The CDR3 DNA is TGTGCCAGCAGTGAACTGGGAGTGGGGACAGGGACTTGGAATTCACCCCTCCACTTT.